The entry that follows covers one TCR beta chain sequence. Its antigen remains unknown. The sample is drawn from a study of T cell responses to AZD1222 COVID-19 vaccine. About the study: Investigators merged groups given second doses at roughly 4 or roughly 12 weeks.

The CDR3 has 16 amino acids. Trimming pared 2 bases from V and 0 bases from J, leaving 11 bases between. The V gene's germline CDR1 is MNHEY and CDR2 SVGAGI. General study results and limits: The study identified only 6 or 7 AZD1222 recipients as seropositive at baseline. Vaccine-related CD4 TCRs covered spike, predominating at 160-218 and 743-854.

Sequencing used immunoSEQ multiplex PCR; TCRdb keeps in-frame clones, though not all of them. Seen here are about 73,000 clones, about 91% observed once, and the top ten hold 20%. The receptor was derived from an adult in good health. The gene calls are TRBV6-5 and TRBJ1-3; D uncertain. The sequences come from peripheral blood, collected on day 0 of AZD1222 vaccination. The CDR3: CASSYGGGSSGNTIYF. The DNA for the CDR3 is TGTGCCAGCAGTTACGGAGGCGGTAGCTCTGGAAACACCATATATTTT.